Below are 3 T cell receptor beta chains sequenced from a single sample in a study of cytomegalovirus exposure and HLA in healthy donors. Researchers ran the PCR with 60 Vbeta and 13 Jbeta primers. The table came from immunoSEQ multiplex PCR; TCRdb's copy has only in-frame clones and leaves some out. The sample holds 120,000 or so clones; more than 80% are singletons and the top ten take 1%. Sequencing input: PBMCs. The receptors shown here come from a middle-aged man in good health and CMV-seronegative.

The V and J genes are TRBV7-2 and TRBJ2-3; D is perhaps TRBD2 (7 bases). The V and J ends lost 2 bases and 1 base respectively, with 13 bases between them. Germline V gene lookup returns CDR1 SGHTA and CDR2 FQGNSA. The CDR3 loop spans 16 amino acids. CDR3 DNA: TGTGCCAGCAGCTTACCCCCCGGGGGGCGCACAGATACGCAGTATTTT. As protein: CASSLPPGGRTDTQYF.

This rearrangement joins TRBV18 to TRBJ1-5; D ambiguous. This CDR3 has 15 residues. Trimming took 2 bases from V and 4 from J, leaving 12 bases between them. Germline V gene lookup returns CDR1 KGHSH and CDR2 LQKENI. CDR3 sequence reads: CASSPNRVKNQPQHF. Written as DNA, the CDR3 is TGTGCCAGCTCACCAAACCGGGTCAAGAATCAGCCCCAGCATTTT.

This chain connects TRBV6-5 to TRBJ1-6; 8 positions match TRBD1. CDR1 and CDR2 from the germline V gene are MNHEY and SVGAGI. This CDR3 is built from 15 residues. J lost 7 bases, V lost 2 bases, and 4 bases had no gene match. The CDR3 spells CASSYTRQGNSPLHF. The CDR3, as DNA: TGTGCCAGCAGTTACACGAGACAGGGGAATTCACCCCTCCACTTT.